This T cell receptor beta chain appears in the sequencing data of a study of blood T cell repertoires in COVID-19. Study overall: The United States, Italy and Spain were the sources of the acute and convalescent COVID-19 samples. Sources were T cells, B-cell-depleted T cells, or PBMCs; the material itself was cDNA or gDNA.

TCRdb's table, derived via immunoSEQ multiplex PCR, lists solely in-frame clones and lacks some. The table lists around 400,000 clones, about 90% of them singletons. Germline values: CDR1 SGHTA, CDR2 FQGNSA. V lost 1 base, J lost 6 bases, and 8 bases stayed unmatched. The CDR3 is made up of 15 amino acids. Among Cohort 3 donors, those recovered had two negative PCRs, clearance, or symptom resolution. The TCR comes from a woman aged 25 to 39 who had recovered from COVID-19. This rearrangement joins TRBV7-2 to TRBJ2-7, with 8 bases fitting TRBD2. Sequencing used PBMCs or T cells enriched from blood (not recorded which). In nucleotides, the CDR3 is TGTGCCAGCAGCTTAGTAAGGAGCGGGGGTTTCGAGCAGTACTTC. Translation gives CASSLVRSGGFEQYF. The variable domain in full, with the rest retrieved from reference TRBV7-2 and TRBJ2-7, is GAGVSQSPSNKVTEKGKDVELRCDPISGHTALYWYRQSLGQGLEFLIYFQGNSAPDKSGLPSDRFSAERTGGSVSTLTIQRTQQEDSAVYLCASSLVRSGGFEQYFGPGTRLTVT.